One sample yielded the 2 T cell receptor beta chains listed below, sequenced in a study of shared clonotypes between healthy human individuals (TCRdb year 2020). Receptor libraries were prepared by the immunoSEQ multiplex PCR assay. In its TCRdb copy, this immuneACCESS table keeps in-frame sequences only and misses some clones. Where compared with another copy, unresolved V genes explain less than half of these, and the others have no known cause. A total of about 480,000 clones appear in this sample, 70% to 80% of them only once. The ten top clones hold 10% to 15% of the sample. Sequencing was performed on PBMCs. These receptors all come from a woman in her thirties or forties in good health. Some clones in this sample may be carry-over from other donors' samples.

The V gene is TRBV7-3, the J gene TRBJ2-1; D may be TRBD2 (5 bases). The germline gives CDR1 SGHTA, CDR2 FQGTGA. Trimming shortened V by 5 bases and J by 0 bases, and 11 bases separated the two germline ends. The CDR3 length is 15 residues. CDR3 residues: CASSPSYSSYNEQFF. The CDR3, as DNA: TGTGCCAGCAGCCCTAGCTATTCCTCCTACAATGAGCAGTTCTTC.

The chain has TRBV28 and TRBJ2-2; perhaps TRBD2 as D (6 bases). In germline, CDR1 is MDHEN, CDR2 SYDVKM. V lost 6 bases and J 4 bases, leaving 21 bases between the germline ends. CDR3 length: 17 amino acids. The CDR3 DNA sequence: TGTGCCAGCAGATCCCGCCCGGGACTCCTCTTCACCGGGGAGCTGTTTTTT. It specifies CASRSRPGLLFTGELFF. Looking up the rest from reference TRBV28 and TRBJ2-2 gives the full variable domain: DVKVTQSSRYLVKRTGEKVFLECVQDMDHENMFWYRQDPGLGLRLIYFSYDVKMKEKGDIPEGYSVSREKKERFSLILESASTNQTSMYLCASRSRPGLLFTGELFFGEGSRLTVL.